The present entry profiles one T cell receptor beta chain with its context. This clonotype showed up many times. Its antigen specificity is not known. The sample holds no much larger clone one base away, and base qualities are not on file. Stable hyperthyroidism was defined as no progression to ophthalmopathy within 18 months of follow-up. Hyperthyroidism patients were newly diagnosed, with disease duration under 2 months, and aged 18 to 65 years. Anyone with other autoimmune diseases, uncontrolled infections, pregnancy or lactation was excluded from the study. Diagnosis relied on clinical symptoms, serum thyroxine, TRAb, thyroid ultrasound and orbital computed tomography. Ficoll-Paque density gradient centrifugation was used to isolate PBMCs from about 10 ml of fresh peripheral blood. Total RNA was extracted using Trizol reagent, and RNA quality was checked on an Agilent 2100 Bioanalyzer. This sample is part of a study of Graves' ophthalmopathy and Graves' hyperthyroidism (dated by TCRdb to 2016 to 2019). At the level of the whole study: Peripheral blood samples were taken at the time of initial diagnosis, before any treatment was given. TCR beta repertoire signatures were used to distinguish Graves' ophthalmopathy from Graves' hyperthyroidism and to predict progression to ophthalmopathy. In total, some 140 blood samples were TCR-sequenced: 43 ophthalmopathy, 75 hyperthyroidism and approximately 17 hyperthyroidism-to-ophthalmopathy patients. To explore V-J signatures that separate ophthalmopathy from hyperthyroidism, a discovery set of about 98 patients was enrolled, consisting of approximately 45 with ophthalmopathy and roughly 60 with stable hyperthyroidism. For independent validation, a separate cohort was made up of 18 hyperthyroidism patients plus 17 patients who later progressed from hyperthyroidism to ophthalmopathy. In five or six hyperthyroidism patients, the T-cell repertoire of thyroid tissue was compared with the T-cell repertoire of blood. After sampling, hyperthyroidism patients received methimazole starting at 30 mg daily, and ophthalmopathy patients received high-dose intravenous methylprednisolone.

For repertoire sequencing, TCR beta CDR3 regions were amplified from RNA transcripts. The first round was an RT-PCR using HTBI primers with the Qiagen OneStep RT-PCR kit, and this first round was followed by a second-round multiplex PCR, then size selection and purification. Libraries were sequenced on an Illumina HiSeq2000 using paired-end 100 bp reads. For the original study's pipeline: SOAPnuke was used to process the reads, removing any read that contained adapters or uncalled bases, had a mean Phred below 15, or lacked an exact match to the constant primer or identifier. COPE v1.2.5 was used to merge high-quality paired reads. Each unique nucleotide sequence was defined as a clonotype, and clonotypes were aligned to IMGT TRB V, D and J references with MiTCR v1.1. The analysis was limited to V-J combinations with a frequency above 0.0001, which together covered 99% to 99.2% of the repertoires. For each V-J combination, a TCR clonal expansion and chaos score was defined as the ratio of F50 clonal expansion to chaos observed in the TCRdist matrix. Features were reduced by Welch's t-statistics and random forest to approximately 12 V-J combinations, which fed a naive Bayes classifier. The Morisita-Horn index was used to measure how similar the thyroid and blood repertoires were. TCRdb took the public reads, trimmed them with fastp at Q25, ran MiXCR for clone calling and kept in-frame beta chains. Here each entry gathers all rows of one CDR3 protein and keeps the most common genes and DNA. In this record, the V and J calls reflect TCRdb's handling and not the investigators' own analysis. The sample includes some 360,000 distinct CDR3 sequences, with approximately 18% observed a single time. The biggest ten clones account for 2.4% of the sample.

Results the study describes overall, beyond this receptor: Ophthalmopathy was separated from stable hyperthyroidism by the 13-signature model with 87.88% sensitivity and roughly 82% specificity in cross-validation and with 80%/75% in the test set. In validation, the model predicted ophthalmopathy progression with nearly 71% sensitivity and roughly 72% specificity; some 13 predicted patients were CT-confirmed with GO in a median of around 6.5 months. Sample size was not statistically predetermined, and group allocation was not concealed from the investigators. Most expanded thyroid clonotypes with a frequency above 0.001 also appeared in blood, which suggests that blood repertoires may reflect the immune response in the thyroid.

This sequence was found in an adult woman with stable Graves' hyperthyroidism. The sample consisted of peripheral blood.

The CDR3 here reads CSANSENTEAFF. The DNA is as follows: TGCAGTGCTAACTCCGAGAACACTGAAGCTTTCTTT. The chain is made from TRBV20-1 and TRBJ1-1, with the D gene uncertain. The CDR3 runs 12 amino acids, cysteine and phenylalanine included. Only the CDR3 portion is preserved as DNA: 36 bases, with reading frame beginning at the first base. For CDR1 and CDR2, the germline V gene (reference sequence) lists DFQATT and SNEGSKA. The junction carries 7 bases between V and J, which are trimmed by 4 bases and 1 base respectively.